This T cell receptor beta chain was sequenced in a study of a mutant IDH1 vaccine in newly diagnosed glioma. Study overall: Radiotherapy, temozolomide, or both had been given previously, and both were given to most.

The CDR3 runs 14 residues. The V gene lost 5 bases and the J gene lost 4 bases, with 14 bases spanning the gap. Germline values: CDR1 SGHTA, CDR2 FQGNSA. Sequenced by immunoSEQ multiplex PCR; TCRdb stores in-frame clones only, minus some. The data show about 55,000 clones, with around three quarters seen just once and 4% to 5.5% held by the top ten. As for this clone: What it binds is unknown.

Time point in this sample: week 47, end of study. Alongside topical imiquimod, each dose of vaccine comprised 300 ug of mutant IDH1 20-mer peptide. In weeks 1, 3, 5, 7, 11, 15, 19 and 23, patients were immunized, eight times in all. This TCR was sampled from a woman aged 40 to 49 with glioma. Some clones in this sample may be carry-over from other donors' samples. The specimen comprised PBMCs, sampled from a glioma patient whose treatment included an IDH1 peptide vaccine. The chain joins TRBV7-2 to TRBJ1-2; D remains unclear. The CDR3 DNA follows: TGTGCCAGCAGCCTTAAGGGAGGTGTCTATGGCTACACCTTC. Amino acid sequence: CASSLKGGVYGYTF. Variable domain in full (rest from reference TRBV7-2 and TRBJ1-2): GAGVSQSPSNKVTEKGKDVELRCDPISGHTALYWYRQSLGQGLEFLIYFQGNSAPDKSGLPSDRFSAERTGGSVSTLTIQRTQQEDSAVYLCASSLKGGVYGYTFGSGTRLTVV.